This entry concerns a single T cell receptor beta chain. Its antigen is unknown. This record comes from a study of T-cell memory formation after mild COVID-19. Study observations and caveats: CM and EM subsets held most contracting CD4+ clones; EMRA held CD8+ ones. A balance of CD4 and CD8 characterized clones contracting day 15 to 85, whereas later expanders leaned CD4+.

TCRdb analysed the 5' RACE reads with MiXCR anew, one entry per CDR3 protein. Counted here are hundreds of thousands of distinct CDR3 sequences, under 20% occurring once; the ten biggest clones make up roughly 24%. This CDR3 spans 12 amino acids. V lost 6 bases to trimming and J lost 7 bases; unmatched junction nucleotides: 6. Germline loops: CDR1 SQVTM, CDR2 ANQGSEA. This clonotype was obtained from a man between 18 and 29 years old who had mild COVID-19 (a few samples of this study predate the infection). Cell type and time point are not known. Sample: PBMCs or a T cell subset sorted from them (not recorded which). The chain is built from TRBV29-1 and TRBJ2-4; 7 bases are shared with TRBD2. CDR3 protein: CSVGEGFNIQYF. In DNA, the CDR3 is TGCAGCGTAGGGGAGGGTTTTAACATTCAGTACTTC.